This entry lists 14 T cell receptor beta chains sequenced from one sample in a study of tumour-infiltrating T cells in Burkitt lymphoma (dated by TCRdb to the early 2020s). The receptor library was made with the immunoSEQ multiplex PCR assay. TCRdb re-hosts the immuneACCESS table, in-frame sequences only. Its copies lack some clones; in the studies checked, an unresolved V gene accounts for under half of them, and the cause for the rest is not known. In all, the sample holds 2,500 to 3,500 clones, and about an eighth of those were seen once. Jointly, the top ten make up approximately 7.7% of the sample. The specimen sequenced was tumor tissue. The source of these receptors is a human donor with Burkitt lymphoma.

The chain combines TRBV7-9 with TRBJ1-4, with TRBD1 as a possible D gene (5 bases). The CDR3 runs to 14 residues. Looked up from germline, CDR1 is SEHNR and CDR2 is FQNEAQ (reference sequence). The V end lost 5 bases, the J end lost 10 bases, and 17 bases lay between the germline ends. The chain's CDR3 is CASSPPAGEAKLFF. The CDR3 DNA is TGTGCCAGCAGCCCTCCGGCGGGGGAGGCAAAACTGTTTTTT.

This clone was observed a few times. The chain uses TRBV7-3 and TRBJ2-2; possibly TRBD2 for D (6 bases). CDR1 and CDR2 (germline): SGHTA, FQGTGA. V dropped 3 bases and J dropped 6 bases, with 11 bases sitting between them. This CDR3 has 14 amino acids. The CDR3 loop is CASSLGDSAGELFF. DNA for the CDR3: TGTGCCAGCAGCTTGGGGGACTCGGCCGGGGAGCTGTTTTTT.

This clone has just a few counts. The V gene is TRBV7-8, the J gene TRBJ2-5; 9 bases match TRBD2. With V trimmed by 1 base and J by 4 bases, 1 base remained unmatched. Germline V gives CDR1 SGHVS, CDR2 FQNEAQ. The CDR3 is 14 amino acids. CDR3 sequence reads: CASSLEAGGETQYF. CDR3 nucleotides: TGTGCCAGCAGCTTAGAAGCGGGGGGAGAGACCCAGTACTTC.

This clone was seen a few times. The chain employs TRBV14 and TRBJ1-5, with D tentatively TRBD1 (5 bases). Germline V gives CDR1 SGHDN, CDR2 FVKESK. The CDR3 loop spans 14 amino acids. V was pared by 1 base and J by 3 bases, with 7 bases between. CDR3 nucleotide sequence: TGTGCCAGCAGCCAAGGGGGGATCAATCAGCCCCAGCATTTT. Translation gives CASSQGGINQPQHF.

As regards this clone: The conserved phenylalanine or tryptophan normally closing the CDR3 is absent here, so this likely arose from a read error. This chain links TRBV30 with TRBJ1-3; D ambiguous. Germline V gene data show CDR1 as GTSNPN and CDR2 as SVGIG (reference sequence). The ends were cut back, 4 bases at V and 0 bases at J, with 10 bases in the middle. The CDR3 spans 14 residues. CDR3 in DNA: TGTGCCTGGAATACAGTCCTCTCTGGAAACACCATATATGTT. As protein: CAWNTVLSGNTIYV.

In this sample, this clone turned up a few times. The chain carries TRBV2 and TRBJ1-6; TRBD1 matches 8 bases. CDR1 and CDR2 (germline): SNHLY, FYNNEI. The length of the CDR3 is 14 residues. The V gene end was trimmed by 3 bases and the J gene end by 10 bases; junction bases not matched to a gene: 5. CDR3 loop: CASSDNRGRSPLHF. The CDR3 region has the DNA TGTGCCAGCAGTGATAACAGGGGGAGGTCACCCCTCCACTTT.

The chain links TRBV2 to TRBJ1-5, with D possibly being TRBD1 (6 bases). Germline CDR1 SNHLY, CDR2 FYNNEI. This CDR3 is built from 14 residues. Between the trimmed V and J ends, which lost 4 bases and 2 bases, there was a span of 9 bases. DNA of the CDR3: TGTGCCAGCAGTGTTTCAGGGGGCAATCAGCCCCAGCATTTT. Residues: CASSVSGGNQPQHF.

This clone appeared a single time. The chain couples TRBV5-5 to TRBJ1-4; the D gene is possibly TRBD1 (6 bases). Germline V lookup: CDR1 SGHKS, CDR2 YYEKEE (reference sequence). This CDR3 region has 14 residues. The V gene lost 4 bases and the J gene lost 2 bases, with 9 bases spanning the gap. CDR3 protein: CASSRQATNEKLFF. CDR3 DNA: TGTGCCAGCAGCAGACAGGCCACTAATGAAAAACTGTTTTTT.

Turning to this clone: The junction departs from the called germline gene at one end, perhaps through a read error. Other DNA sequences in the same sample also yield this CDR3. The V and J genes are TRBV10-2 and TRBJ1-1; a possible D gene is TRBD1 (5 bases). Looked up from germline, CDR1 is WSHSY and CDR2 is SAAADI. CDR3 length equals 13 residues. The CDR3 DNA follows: TGCGCCATGACAGTTCCTCCGAACACTGAAGCGTTCTTT. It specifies CAMTVPPNTEAFF.

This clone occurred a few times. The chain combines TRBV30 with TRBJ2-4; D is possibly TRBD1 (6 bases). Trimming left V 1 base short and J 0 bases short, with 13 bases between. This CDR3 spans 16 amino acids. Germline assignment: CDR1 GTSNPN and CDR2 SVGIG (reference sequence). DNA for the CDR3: TGTGCCTGGAGTGAAGGGCAGGGGCTAGCCAAAAACATTCAGTACTTC. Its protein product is CAWSEGQGLAKNIQYF.

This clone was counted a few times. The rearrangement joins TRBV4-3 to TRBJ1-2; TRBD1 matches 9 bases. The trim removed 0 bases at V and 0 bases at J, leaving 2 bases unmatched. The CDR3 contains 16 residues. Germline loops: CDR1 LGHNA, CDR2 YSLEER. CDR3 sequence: CASSQEGTGTNYGYTF. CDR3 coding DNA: TGCGCCAGCAGCCAAGAGGGGACAGGGACTAACTATGGCTACACCTTC.

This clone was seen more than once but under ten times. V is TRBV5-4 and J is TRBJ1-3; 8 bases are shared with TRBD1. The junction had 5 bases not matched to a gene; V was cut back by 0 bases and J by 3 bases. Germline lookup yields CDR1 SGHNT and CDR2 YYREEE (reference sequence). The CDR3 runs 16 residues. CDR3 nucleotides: TGTGCCAGCAGCTTGGCTCAGGGGGCGCTTGGAAACACCATATATTTT. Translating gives CASSLAQGALGNTIYF.

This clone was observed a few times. The CDR3 sequence: CASSGGLNYEQYF. In nucleotides, the CDR3 is TGTGCCAGCAGCGGGGGACTCAACTACGAGCAGTACTTC. This chain links TRBV9 with TRBJ2-7; a possible D gene is TRBD2 (6 bases). Germline CDR1 reads SGDLS; CDR2 reads YYNGEE. V was trimmed by 3 bases and J by 3 bases, leaving 10 bases between them. This CDR3 region has 13 residues.

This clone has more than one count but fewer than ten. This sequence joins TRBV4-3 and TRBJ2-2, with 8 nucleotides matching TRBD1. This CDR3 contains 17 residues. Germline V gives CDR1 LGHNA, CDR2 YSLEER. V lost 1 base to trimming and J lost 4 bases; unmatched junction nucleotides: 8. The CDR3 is CASSQATTGDITGELFF. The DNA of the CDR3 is TGCGCCAGCAGCCAAGCCACGACAGGGGACATCACCGGGGAGCTGTTTTTT.